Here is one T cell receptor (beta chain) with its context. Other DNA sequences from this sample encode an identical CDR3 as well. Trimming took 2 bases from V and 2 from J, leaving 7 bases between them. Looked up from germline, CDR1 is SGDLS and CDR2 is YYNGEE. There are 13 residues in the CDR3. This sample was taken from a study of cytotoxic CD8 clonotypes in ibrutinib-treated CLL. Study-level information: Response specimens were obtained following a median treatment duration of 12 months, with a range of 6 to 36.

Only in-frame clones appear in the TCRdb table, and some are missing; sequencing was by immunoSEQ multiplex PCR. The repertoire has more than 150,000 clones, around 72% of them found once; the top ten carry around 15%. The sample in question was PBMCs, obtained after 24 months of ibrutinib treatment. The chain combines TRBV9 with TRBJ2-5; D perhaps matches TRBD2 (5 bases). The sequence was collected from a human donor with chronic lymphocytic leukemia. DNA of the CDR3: TGTGCCAGCAGCGTTTCGGGACAAGAGACCCAGTACTTC. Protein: CASSVSGQETQYF. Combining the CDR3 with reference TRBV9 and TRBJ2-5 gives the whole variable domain DSGVTQTPKHLITATGQRVTLRCSPRSGDLSVYWYQQSLDQGLQFLIQYYNGEERAKGNILERFSAQQFPDLHSELNLSSLELGDSALYFCASSVSGQETQYFGPGTRLLVL.